Shown below are 6 T cell receptor beta chains from a single sample sequenced in a study of T cell responses to AZD1222 COVID-19 vaccine. The table came from immunoSEQ multiplex PCR; TCRdb's copy has only in-frame clones and leaves some out. The data show 120,000 to 150,000 clones, with roughly 91% seen just once and 1.9% held by the top ten. The material sequenced was peripheral blood, taken on day 0 of AZD1222 vaccination. These receptors were collected from an adult in good health.

The V call is TRBV5-1, the J call TRBJ2-7; D remains unclear. Germline V gives CDR1 SGHRS, CDR2 YFSETQ. Trimming cost V 3 bases and J 4 bases, with 17 bases left between them. CDR3 length: 15 amino acids. CDR3 residues: CASSSQGPPNYEQYF. The CDR3 DNA reads TGCGCCAGCAGCTCGCAAGGGCCGCCCAATTACGAGCAGTACTTC.

V and J are TRBV6-5 and TRBJ2-3, with D possibly TRBD1 on 5 matching bases. Germline V gives CDR1 MNHEY, CDR2 SVGAGI. The CDR3 runs 13 residues. Between the trimmed V and J ends, which lost 6 bases and 5 bases, there was a span of 12 bases. The DNA for the CDR3 is TGTGCCAGCAGCGGACAAGGGAAAGATACGCAGTATTTT. Translation: CASSGQGKDTQYF.

The V gene is TRBV10-2, the J gene TRBJ1-3, with D unresolved. Germline CDR1 WSHSY, CDR2 SAAADI. The CDR3 consists of 16 residues. The V gene lost 8 bases and the J gene lost 3 bases, with 20 bases spanning the gap. CDR3 DNA sequence: TGCGCCAGCCAGGACGGGGAATTGTCGGGTGGAAACACCATATATTTT. Its protein product is CASQDGELSGGNTIYF.

The chain has TRBV6-1 and TRBJ1-5; 7 bases map to TRBD1. J lost 6 bases, V lost 2 bases, and 10 bases had no gene match. The V gene's germline CDR1 is MNHNS and CDR2 SASEGT. This CDR3 has 16 amino acids. The DNA for the CDR3 is TGTGCCAGCAGTGAATCACCCAGGGGGTCACGTCAGCCCCAGCATTTT. Its protein product is CASSESPRGSRQPQHF.

V usage is TRBV14 and J usage is TRBJ1-2; D might be TRBD1 (6 bases). V lost 1 base to trimming and J lost 8 bases, with 14 bases between them. This CDR3 is built from 14 residues. From germline, CDR1 is SGHDN and CDR2 FVKESK. CDR3 sequence reads: CASSQGPGAQGYTF. CDR3 coding DNA: TGTGCCAGCAGCCAAGGACCAGGGGCGCAAGGCTACACCTTC. The full variable domain, in which reference TRBV14 and TRBJ1-2 provide the parts outside the CDR3, is EAGVTQFPSHSVIEKGQTVTLRCDPISGHDNLYWYRRVMGKEIKFLLHFVKESKQDESGMPNNRFLAERTGGTYSTLKVQPAELEDSGVYFCASSQGPGAQGYTFGSGTRLTVV.

The chain's CDR3 is CASSEQGNYGYTF. CDR3 sequence (DNA): TGTGCCAGCAGCGAACAGGGGAACTATGGCTACACCTTC. The chain is built from TRBV7-2 and TRBJ1-2; 7 bases agree with TRBD1. From germline, CDR1 is SGHTA and CDR2 FQGNSA. This CDR3 is 13 amino acids long. J was trimmed by 2 bases and V by 5 bases; bases with no gene match: 2. The variable domain in full, with the rest retrieved from reference TRBV7-2 and TRBJ1-2, is GAGVSQSPSNKVTEKGKDVELRCDPISGHTALYWYRQSLGQGLEFLIYFQGNSAPDKSGLPSDRFSAERTGGSVSTLTIQRTQQEDSAVYLCASSEQGNYGYTFGSGTRLTVV.